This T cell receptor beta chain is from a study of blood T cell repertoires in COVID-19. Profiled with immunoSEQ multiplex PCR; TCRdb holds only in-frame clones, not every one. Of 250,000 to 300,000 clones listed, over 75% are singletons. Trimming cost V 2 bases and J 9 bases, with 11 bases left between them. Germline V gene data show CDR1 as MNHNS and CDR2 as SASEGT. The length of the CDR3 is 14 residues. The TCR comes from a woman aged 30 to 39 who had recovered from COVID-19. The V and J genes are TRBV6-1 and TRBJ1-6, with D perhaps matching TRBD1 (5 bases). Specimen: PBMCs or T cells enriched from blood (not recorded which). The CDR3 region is CASSEWTFGSPLHF. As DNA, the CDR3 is TGTGCCAGCAGTGAATGGACATTCGGTTCACCCCTCCACTTT.